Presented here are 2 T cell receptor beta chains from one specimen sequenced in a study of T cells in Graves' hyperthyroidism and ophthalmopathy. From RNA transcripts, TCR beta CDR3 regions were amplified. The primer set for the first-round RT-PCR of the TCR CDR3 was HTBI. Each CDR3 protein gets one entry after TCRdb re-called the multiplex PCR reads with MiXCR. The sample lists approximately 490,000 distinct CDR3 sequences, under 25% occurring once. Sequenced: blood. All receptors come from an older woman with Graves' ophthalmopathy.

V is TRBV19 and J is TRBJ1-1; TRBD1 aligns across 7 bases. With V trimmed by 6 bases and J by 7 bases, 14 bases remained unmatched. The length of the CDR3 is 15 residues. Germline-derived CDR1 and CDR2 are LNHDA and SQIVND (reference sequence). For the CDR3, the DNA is TGTGCCAGTAGGCCCCAGGGGGGGCGAACGGGTGAAGCTTTCTTT. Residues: CASRPQGGRTGEAFF.

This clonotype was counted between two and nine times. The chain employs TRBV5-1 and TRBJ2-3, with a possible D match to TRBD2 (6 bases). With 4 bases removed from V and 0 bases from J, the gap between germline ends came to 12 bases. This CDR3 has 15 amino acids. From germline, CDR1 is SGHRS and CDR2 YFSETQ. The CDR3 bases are TGCGCCAGCAGCCTAGCGCGCCCTAGCACAGATACGCAGTATTTT. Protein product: CASSLARPSTDTQYF.